These 25 T cell receptor beta chains were sequenced from one sample in a study of CD8+ T cells in alopecia areata. cDNA prepared by RNA extraction and subsequent reverse transcription served as the template for sequencing. Some clones are missing from TCRdb's copy, which holds only in-frame ones; the method was immunoSEQ multiplex PCR. The sample lists about 150,000 clones, 54% seen once, with 15% to 20% in the top ten. Documented treatment: oral pan-JAK inhibitor, 5-10 mg twice daily. The sequenced sample was CD8+ T cells sorted from blood, obtained at week 4, from a patient treated with tofacitinib. These receptors originate from a human donor with alopecia areata.

This chain connects TRBV13 to TRBJ2-5, with 8 bases fitting TRBD2. Germline CDR1 PRHDT, CDR2 FYEKMQ (reference sequence). Trimming removed 5 bases from V and 2 bases from J; junction bases left unmatched: 10. This CDR3 spans 16 amino acids. CDR3 nucleotide sequence: TGTGCCAGCAGCAGCACGGGGGGGCCAGGGCAAGAGACCCAGTACTTC. Residues: CASSSTGGPGQETQYF.

J is TRBJ2-3 and V is TRBV15; either TRBD1 or TRBD2 may supply D (5 bases each). The germline CDR1 and CDR2 sequences are LNHNV and YYDKDF (reference sequence). V lost 0 bases, J lost 5 bases, and 12 bases lay in between. The CDR3 consists of 15 residues. Here the CDR3 DNA reads TGTGCCACCAGCAGAGATTACGGGGCTAAAGATACGCAGTATTTT. It specifies CATSRDYGAKDTQYF.

This clone was recorded a few times. V usage is TRBV15 and J usage is TRBJ2-7; 7 bases align to TRBD1. The CDR3 is 15 amino acids. Germline loops: CDR1 LNHNV, CDR2 YYDKDF (reference sequence). The junction had 11 bases not matched to a gene; V was cut back by 3 bases and J by 6 bases. CDR3 DNA: TGTGCCACCAGCAGGGTTCGACAGGGCGCGGGCGAGCAGTACTTC. Its translation: CATSRVRQGAGEQYF.

This clone occurred a few times. The CDR3 sequence: CASSLALAGKGEQFF. In DNA, the CDR3 is TGTGCCAGCAGCTTGGCACTAGCGGGAAAGGGGGAGCAGTTCTTC. This chain connects TRBV5-6 to TRBJ2-1, with 10 bases that match TRBD2. The CDR3 is 15 residues long. Trimming cost V 0 bases and J 10 bases; bases outside gene matches: 7. Germline lookup yields CDR1 SGHDT and CDR2 YYEEEE.

The J gene is TRBJ2-1, the V gene TRBV7-3; perhaps TRBD1 as D (6 bases). There are 15 residues in the CDR3. Germline V gene data show CDR1 as SGHTA and CDR2 as FQGTGA. V was shortened by 0 bases and J by 7 bases, with 13 bases between the two germline ends. Here the CDR3 DNA reads TGTGCCAGCAGCTTAACGCCTGGGGGCCGGAATGAGCAGTTCTTC. This gives the protein CASSLTPGGRNEQFF.

The chain uses TRBV27 and TRBJ1-6, with D maybe TRBD1 (6 bases). The germline V gene has CDR1 MNHEY and CDR2 SMNVEV (reference sequence). V gave up 9 bases and J gave up 8 bases, with 14 bases separating them. This CDR3 has 13 amino acids. The chain's CDR3 is CARRPGGHSPLHF. The CDR3 DNA reads as TGTGCCAGACGCCCGGGGGGGCATTCACCCCTCCACTTT.

This clone was seen a handful of times. The V and J genes are TRBV27 and TRBJ2-7, with a tentative D call TRBD2 (6 bases). The ends were cut back, 5 bases at V and 3 bases at J, with 11 bases in the middle. The germline V gene has CDR1 MNHEY and CDR2 SMNVEV (reference sequence). This CDR3 comprises 13 residues. The CDR3 DNA is TGTGCCAGCAGTGTGGGACTGAACTACGAGCAGTACTTC. Translating it yields CASSVGLNYEQYF.

This clone was seen a few times. The J gene is TRBJ1-1, the V gene TRBV30, with D possibly TRBD1 on 5 matching bases. This CDR3 comprises 14 residues. Looked up from germline, CDR1 is GTSNPN and CDR2 is SVGIG (reference sequence). V lost 0 bases and J lost 7, with 15 bases in between. CDR3 sequence: CAWSVPPRGYEAFF. As DNA, the CDR3 is TGTGCCTGGAGTGTACCGCCAAGGGGTTATGAAGCTTTCTTT. Full variable domain (rest looked up from reference TRBV30 and TRBJ1-1): SQTIHQWPATLVQPVGSPLSLECTVEGTSNPNLYWYRQAAGRGLQLLFYSVGIGQISSEVPQNLSASRPQDRQFILSSKKLLLSDSGFYLCAWSVPPRGYEAFFGQGTRLTVV.

The V call is TRBV7-9, the J call TRBJ2-7; TRBD2 matches at 12 bases. The germline gives CDR1 SEHNR, CDR2 FQNEAQ (reference sequence). V lost 4 bases, J lost 0 bases, and 4 bases stayed unmatched. The CDR3 spans 16 residues. CDR3 in amino acids: CASSSTSGGNSYEQYF. The CDR3 nucleotides are TGTGCCAGCAGCTCGACTAGCGGGGGAAACTCCTACGAGCAGTACTTC. Based on the CDR3 plus reference TRBV7-9 and TRBJ2-7, the full variable domain is DTGVSQNPRHKITKRGQNVTFRCDPISEHNRLYWYRQTLGQGPEFLTYFQNEAQLEKSRLLSDRFSAERPKGSFSTLEIQRTEQGDSAMYLCASSSTSGGNSYEQYFGPGTRLTVT.

Notes on this clone: This sample includes further DNA sequences coding for the same CDR3. This chain uses TRBV27 with TRBJ1-5, with 7 bases aligning to TRBD1. Germline CDR1 is MNHEY and CDR2 is SMNVEV (reference sequence). V lost 3 bases, J lost 7 bases, and 6 bases stayed unmatched. The CDR3 consists of 14 residues. The CDR3 protein is CASSLRQGGQPQHF. CDR3 DNA: TGTGCCAGCAGTTTGCGACAGGGTGGGCAGCCCCAGCATTTT.

The chain joins TRBV5-1 to TRBJ1-1; the D gene is possibly TRBD1 (6 bases). The V end lost 4 bases, the J end lost 2 bases, and 9 bases lay between the germline ends. The CDR3 runs 13 residues. Germline V gives CDR1 SGHRS, CDR2 YFSETQ. The DNA for the CDR3 is TGCGCCAGCAGCGAGGGGGACAACACTGAAGCTTTCTTT. Translated, it gives CASSEGDNTEAFF.

The V call is TRBV4-1, the J call TRBJ2-2; either TRBD1 or TRBD2 may fit D (5 bases each). Trimming took off 2 bases at V and 1 base at J, with 11 bases between the two ends. The length of the CDR3 is 16 residues. Germline lookup yields CDR1 MGHRA and CDR2 YSYEKL. CDR3 sequence: CASSQSGGWNTGELFF. DNA of the CDR3: TGCGCCAGCAGCCAATCTGGGGGATGGAACACCGGGGAGCTGTTTTTT.

This clone was detected a few times. The rearrangement links TRBV5-6 to TRBJ1-2, with D unresolved. V was shortened by 1 base and J by 0 bases, with 7 bases between the two germline ends. The CDR3 contains 14 residues. Germline V CDR1 and CDR2: SGHDT, YYEEEE. CDR3 DNA: TGTGCCAGCAGCTTGTGGGGTCCTAACTATGGCTACACCTTC. The encoded protein is CASSLWGPNYGYTF.

This clone has only a few counts. The chain is built from TRBV5-5 and TRBJ2-7; 7 bases fit TRBD1. This CDR3 has 14 residues. Germline V gives CDR1 SGHKS, CDR2 YYEKEE (reference sequence). V was pared by 3 bases and J by 2 bases, with 5 bases of the junction left unmatched. The CDR3 protein is CASSWGTATYEQYF. The CDR3 nucleotides are TGTGCCAGCAGCTGGGGGACAGCTACCTACGAGCAGTACTTC.

The V gene is TRBV11-1, the J gene TRBJ2-1; the match to TRBD1 covers 8 bases. The CDR3 contains 17 residues. Looked up from germline, CDR1 is SGHAT and CDR2 is FQDESV (reference sequence). V lost 1 base to trimming and J lost 1 base; unmatched junction nucleotides: 6. In DNA, the CDR3 is TGTGCCAGCAGCTTAGGGGCAGGGGGCGCATCCTACAATGAGCAGTTCTTC. Amino acids: CASSLGAGGASYNEQFF.

The CDR3 loop is CASSLGAGGAYEQYF. The DNA of the CDR3 is TGTGCCAGCAGCTTAGGTGCAGGGGGCGCCTACGAGCAGTACTTC. V gene TRBV7-3 combines with J gene TRBJ2-7; TRBD1 matches 8 bases. This CDR3 has 15 residues. V was pared by 2 bases and J by 2 bases, with 5 bases of the junction left unmatched. In germline, CDR1 is SGHTA, CDR2 FQGTGA.

The V and J genes are TRBV6-1 and TRBJ2-5; TRBD1 or TRBD2 may be the D gene (5 bases each). The CDR3 sequence is 12 residues long. V lost 7 bases and J 5 bases, leaving 11 bases between the germline ends. Germline V lookup: CDR1 MNHNS, CDR2 SASEGT. As DNA, the CDR3 is TGTGCCAGCATTAGGGGCGGGGAGACCCAGTACTTC. It specifies CASIRGGETQYF.

The chain employs TRBV7-6 and TRBJ2-2, with 7 positions matching TRBD1. The CDR3 length is 15 residues. V was pared by 5 bases and J by 0 bases, with 3 bases of the junction left unmatched. In germline, CDR1 is SGHVS, CDR2 FNYEAQ. CDR3: CASSPGTANTGELFF. The CDR3 nucleotides read TGTGCCAGCAGCCCCGGGACAGCGAACACCGGGGAGCTGTTTTTT.

This chain joins TRBV7-3 and TRBJ2-5; 11 nucleotides align to TRBD2. V gave up 5 bases and J gave up 4 bases; unmatched junction bases: 3. Germline assignment: CDR1 SGHTA and CDR2 FQGTGA. The CDR3 consists of 14 residues. The CDR3 sequence is CASSLSGGAETQYF. The DNA for the CDR3 is TGTGCCAGCAGCCTTAGCGGGGGGGCAGAGACCCAGTACTTC.

V usage is TRBV7-9 and J usage is TRBJ1-1, with TRBD1 identical over 9 bases. This CDR3 spans 15 amino acids. CDR1 SEHNR and CDR2 FQNEAQ come from the germline V gene (reference sequence). V shed 3 bases, J shed 3 bases, and the junction held 5 bases outside the gene matches. The CDR3: CASSFTGGADTEAFF. Written as DNA, the CDR3 is TGTGCCAGCAGCTTCACAGGGGGCGCAGACACTGAAGCTTTCTTT. Using reference TRBV7-9 and TRBJ1-1 for the parts outside the CDR3, the full variable domain is DTGVSQNPRHKITKRGQNVTFRCDPISEHNRLYWYRQTLGQGPEFLTYFQNEAQLEKSRLLSDRFSAERPKGSFSTLEIQRTEQGDSAMYLCASSFTGGADTEAFFGQGTRLTVV.

The rearrangement uses TRBV2 and TRBJ1-1, with D perhaps matching TRBD1 (5 bases). This CDR3 comprises 13 residues. Looked up from germline, CDR1 is SNHLY and CDR2 is FYNNEI. V was shortened by 5 bases and J by 1 base, with 8 bases between the two germline ends. The DNA for the CDR3 is TGTGCCAGCAGTTATACAGGGAACACTGAAGCTTTCTTT. Translated: CASSYTGNTEAFF.

In its sample, this clone was seen a few times. V and J are TRBV5-6 and TRBJ2-1; no clear D. The V gene's germline CDR1 is SGHDT and CDR2 YYEEEE. CDR3 length: 12 amino acids. V was trimmed by 3 bases and J by 8 bases, leaving 9 bases between them. This CDR3 is CASSWGFDEQFF. CDR3 nucleotides: TGTGCCAGCAGCTGGGGTTTCGATGAGCAGTTCTTC.

The V gene is TRBV30, the J gene TRBJ2-3; the D is unclear. The CDR3 extends over 11 amino acids. With 0 bases removed from V and 9 bases from J, the gap between germline ends came to 7 bases. Germline V gives CDR1 GTSNPN, CDR2 SVGIG (reference sequence). CDR3 sequence (DNA): TGTGCCTGGAGTGTAGGAGAGACGCAGTATTTT. This codes for CAWSVGETQYF.

This chain uses TRBV30 with TRBJ2-3; perhaps TRBD2 as D (5 bases). CDR3 length equals 13 residues. Trimming stripped 5 bases from V and 2 bases from J, with 11 bases between. Germline lookup yields CDR1 GTSNPN and CDR2 SVGIG (reference sequence). This CDR3 reads CAWGRENTDTQYF. The CDR3 region has the DNA TGTGCCTGGGGACGGGAAAACACAGATACGCAGTATTTT.

The chain uses TRBV6-6 and TRBJ1-5; D gene ambiguous. Germline CDR1 is MNHNY and CDR2 is SVGAGI (reference sequence). CDR3 length equals 15 residues. The ends were cut back, 6 bases at V and 0 bases at J, with 12 bases in the middle. The CDR3 coding sequence is TGTGCCAGCAGCTGGTCCCGTTATAGCAATCAGCCCCAGCATTTT. Its protein product is CASSWSRYSNQPQHF.